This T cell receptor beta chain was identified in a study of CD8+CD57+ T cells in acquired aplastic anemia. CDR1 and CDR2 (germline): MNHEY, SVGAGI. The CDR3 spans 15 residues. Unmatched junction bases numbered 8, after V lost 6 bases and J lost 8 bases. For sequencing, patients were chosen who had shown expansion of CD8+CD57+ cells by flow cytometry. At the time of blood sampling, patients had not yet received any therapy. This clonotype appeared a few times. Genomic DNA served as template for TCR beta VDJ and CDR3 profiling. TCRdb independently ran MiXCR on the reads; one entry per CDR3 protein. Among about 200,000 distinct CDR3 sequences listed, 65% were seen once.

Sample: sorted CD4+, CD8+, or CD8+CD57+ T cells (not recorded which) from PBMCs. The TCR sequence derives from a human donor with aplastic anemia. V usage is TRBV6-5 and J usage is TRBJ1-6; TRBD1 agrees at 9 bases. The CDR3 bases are TGTGCCAGCAGCCTGTGGGACAGGGTGGATTCACCCCTCCACTTT. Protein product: CASSLWDRVDSPLHF.